What follows describes a single T cell receptor (beta chain). This sample stems from a study of T cell changes during pregnancy in multiple sclerosis. From germline, CDR1 is SGHRS and CDR2 YFSETQ. This CDR3 spans 16 amino acids. V shed 0 bases, J shed 4 bases, and the junction held 8 bases outside the gene matches. Generated by immunoSEQ multiplex PCR, the TCRdb table keeps only in-frame clones and is missing some. The table shows around 67,000 clones, with 90% occurring only once. V usage is TRBV5-1 and J usage is TRBJ2-5; the match to TRBD2 covers 8 bases. This receptor was identified in a female donor in good health, enrolled as a control in a pregnancy study. Sequencing used peripheral blood, obtained after pregnancy. The chain's CDR3 is CASSLAGGGGLETQYF. The CDR3 region has the DNA TGCGCCAGCAGCTTGGCCGGTGGCGGGGGGTTAGAGACCCAGTACTTC.